One and the same sample provided the 2 T cell receptor beta chains below, sequenced in a study of graft-versus-host responses after intestinal transplantation. Assay used: immunoSEQ multiplex PCR; TCRdb lists only in-frame clones, some missing. The profile shows 14,000 to 15,000 clones, around 94% of them singletons. The sample in question was PBMCs, obtained 9 days after transplant. The source is a human patient who received an intestinal transplant, so some T cells may come from the graft donor.

The chain is built from TRBV9 and TRBJ2-5, with 9 bases identical to TRBD1. Germline V gene sequence: CDR1 SGDLS, CDR2 YYNGEE. The CDR3 runs to 15 residues. The junction had 4 bases not matched to a gene; V was cut back by 0 bases and J by 4 bases. The chain's CDR3 is CASSVVDRGLETQYF. The CDR3 nucleotides read TGTGCCAGCAGCGTAGTAGACAGGGGGTTAGAGACCCAGTACTTC.

The chain carries TRBV27 and TRBJ2-5; D is ambiguous. This CDR3 spans 13 amino acids. The germline gives CDR1 MNHEY, CDR2 SMNVEV (reference sequence). Trimming stripped 5 bases from V and 1 base from J, with 8 bases between. CDR3 sequence reads: CASSAPPQETQYF. The CDR3, as DNA: TGTGCCAGCAGTGCCCCCCCCCAAGAGACCCAGTACTTC.